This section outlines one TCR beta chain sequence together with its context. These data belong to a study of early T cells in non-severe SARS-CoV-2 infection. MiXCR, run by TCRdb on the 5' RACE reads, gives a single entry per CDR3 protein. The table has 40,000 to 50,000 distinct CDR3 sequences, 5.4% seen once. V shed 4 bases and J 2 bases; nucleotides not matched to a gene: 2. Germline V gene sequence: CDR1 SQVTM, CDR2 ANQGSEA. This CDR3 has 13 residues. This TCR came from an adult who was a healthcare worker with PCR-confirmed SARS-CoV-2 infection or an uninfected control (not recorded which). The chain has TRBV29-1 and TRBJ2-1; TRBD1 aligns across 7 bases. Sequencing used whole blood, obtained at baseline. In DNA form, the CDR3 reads TGCAGCGTTGGAGGGGGCCCCTACAATGAGCAGTTCTTC. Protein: CSVGGGPYNEQFF.